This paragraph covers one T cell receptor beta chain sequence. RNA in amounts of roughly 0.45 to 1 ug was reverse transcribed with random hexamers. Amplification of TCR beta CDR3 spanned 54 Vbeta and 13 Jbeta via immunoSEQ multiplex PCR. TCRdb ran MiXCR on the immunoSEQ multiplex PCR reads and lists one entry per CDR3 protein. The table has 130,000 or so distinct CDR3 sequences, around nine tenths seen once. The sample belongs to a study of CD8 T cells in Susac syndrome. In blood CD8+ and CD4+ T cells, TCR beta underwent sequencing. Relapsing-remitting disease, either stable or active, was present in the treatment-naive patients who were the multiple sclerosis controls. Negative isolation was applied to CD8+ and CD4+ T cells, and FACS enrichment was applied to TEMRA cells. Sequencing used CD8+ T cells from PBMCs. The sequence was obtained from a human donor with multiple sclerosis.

DNA of the CDR3: TGTGCCTGGAGTTTCGACAGCAGCTCCTACAATGAGCAGTTCTTC. Encoded protein: CAWSFDSSSYNEQFF. The rearrangement uses TRBV30 and TRBJ2-1; a possible D gene is TRBD1 (5 bases). Per the germline V gene, CDR1 is GTSNPN and CDR2 is SVGIG (reference sequence). This CDR3 has 15 amino acids. With 2 bases removed from V and 0 bases from J, the gap between germline ends came to 11 bases.